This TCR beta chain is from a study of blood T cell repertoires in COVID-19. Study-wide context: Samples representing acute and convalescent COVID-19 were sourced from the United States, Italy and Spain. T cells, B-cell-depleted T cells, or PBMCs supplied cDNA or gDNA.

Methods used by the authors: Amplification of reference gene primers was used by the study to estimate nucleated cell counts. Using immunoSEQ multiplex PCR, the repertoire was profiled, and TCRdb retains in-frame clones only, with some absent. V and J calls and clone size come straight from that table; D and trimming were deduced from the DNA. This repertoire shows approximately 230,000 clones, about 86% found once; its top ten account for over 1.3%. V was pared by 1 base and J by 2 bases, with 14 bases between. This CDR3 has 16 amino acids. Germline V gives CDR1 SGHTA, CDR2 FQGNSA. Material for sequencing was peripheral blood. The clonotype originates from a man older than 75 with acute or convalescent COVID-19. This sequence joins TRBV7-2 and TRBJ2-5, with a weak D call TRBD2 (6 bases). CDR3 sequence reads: CASSLGRGAGQETQYF. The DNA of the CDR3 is TGTGCCAGCAGCTTAGGCAGAGGGGCGGGACAAGAGACCCAGTACTTC.